This T cell receptor (beta chain) derives from a study of blood T cells in healthy people across ages (dated by TCRdb to 2015 to 2017). General notes on the study: In model experiments, template switching captured roughly one uniquely barcoded TCR beta cDNA molecule for every two T cells. Donors of different ages were randomly distributed across sequencing lanes to avoid experimental bias. Using the same blood draw, the study looked at two additional independent replicas of 1 million unique cDNA reads for two donors, one aged 18 to 30 and the other aged 80 or older. Donors were grouped into four age groups: young (average 16 years), middle-aged (less than 40), aged (around 62) and long-lived (approximately 81). Using deep sequencing normalized with unique cDNA molecular identifiers, the study measured how TCR beta repertoire diversity changes with age. Overall results and qualifications from the work: Because donor CMV infection status was unknown, age-related changes in expanded clonotypes were potentially confounded. Estimates of total diversity based on one million sequenced T cells were considered lower bounds and underestimates. Conclusive comparison of naive and antigen-experienced compartments was prevented by the profiling of bulk unsorted PBMCs. A strong correlation was found between observed TCR beta diversity and the percentage of naive T cells measured by flow cytometry. Compared with the aged group, the long-lived group had more naive CD4+ T cells, fewer expanded clones and increased TCR diversity, a pattern suggesting age selection. As age increased, observed TCR beta diversity per million T cells dropped in a roughly linear way, and a significant reduction was already evident by age about 40.

The donors were under 40 Caucasian individuals from Russia, aged roughly 6 to 100 years, who were systemically healthy. Roughly 9 milliliters of peripheral blood were drawn from each donor into EDTA-treated Vacutainer tubes. Ficoll-Paque density-gradient centrifugation was used to isolate PBMCs, with at least 6 million per sample. Total RNA, at least 5.5 micrograms per sample, was extracted from PBMCs with Trizol reagent. Naive CD45RAhigh/CD27high T cell percentages were measured by flow cytometry on a PBMC aliquot from every donor. Turning to this clonotype: There is no known antigen for this receptor. Nothing much larger sits one base from this clone, and base qualities are not available.

Reading from cysteine to phenylalanine, the CDR3 counts 12 amino acids. CDR3 DNA only is kept here, 36 bases in frame from base 1. V sheds 0 bases and J sheds 7 bases, leaving 7 bases between their ends. Based on the germline V gene (reference sequence), the CDR1 and CDR2 sequences are DFQATT and SNEGSKA. The library was produced with 5' RACE. Sequencing was performed on an Illumina HiSeq 2500. A second PCR of roughly 7 to 12 cycles was run with a J-beta primer mix and a sample-barcoded 5' primer. Each TCR beta cDNA molecule received a unique molecular identifier from a template-switch 5' adaptor carrying 12 random nucleotides. Each sample yielded at least 2.5 million CDR3-containing paired-end reads. First-strand cDNA was synthesized from all RNA with the Mint cDNA synthesis kit, primed by a TRBC-specific oligonucleotide. All cDNA was treated with uracil-DNA glycosylase and then went through a first 18-cycle PCR with the universal primers M1SS and BC2_uni_R. Regarding the original processing steps: For normalization, 1 million high-quality reads were randomly selected from each sample, with every read carrying a distinct molecular identifier. Instead of being binned into consensus sequences, reads that shared molecular identifiers were thrown out. CDR3 identification, clonotype clustering and error correction used MiTCR with a Q25 quality threshold and the strictest error-elimination algorithm. A nonparametric unseen species model with Euler transformation was used to estimate a lower bound on total TCR beta diversity. The public reads were run again by TCRdb, first through fastp at Q25 and then through MiXCR, and only productive beta chains were kept. Rows with a matching CDR3 protein are joined into one entry that keeps the most common DNA and genes. In this record, the V and J calls reflect TCRdb's handling and not the investigators' own analysis. This sample holds 650,000 to 1,000,000 distinct CDR3 sequences; about 37% were observed only once. The ten biggest clones cover 10% to 15% of the sample.

Recombination connected TRBV20-1 to TRBJ1-5; there is no confident call for the D gene. The sample consisted of blood. This sequence originates from a man aged 18 to 30 in good health. The CDR3 reads CSARDLGQPQHF. DNA sequence: TGCAGTGCTAGAGATCTCGGACAGCCCCAGCATTTT.